This T cell receptor beta chain stems from a study of shared clonotypes between healthy human individuals. V lost 6 bases to trimming and J lost 6 bases, with 17 bases between them. Germline-derived CDR1 and CDR2 are MDHEN and SYDVKM. The CDR3 sequence is 14 residues long. The protocol was immunoSEQ multiplex PCR, while the TCRdb copy is restricted to in-frame clones and leaves out a portion. Of millions of clones listed, 85% to 95% were seen once; the top ten hold 0.39%. The source of this sequence is a young man in good health. Some clones in this sample may be carry-over from other donors' samples. The sequenced sample consisted of naive CD4+ T cells from PBMCs. Subset indicated: CD45RA+ positively selected. The chain links TRBV28 to TRBJ1-2; D is uncertain. CDR3 sequence (DNA): TGTGCCAGCAGCACACCAACACGGAAAGATGGCTACACCTTC. Translated: CASSTPTRKDGYTF.